This T cell receptor beta chain stems from a study of cytomegalovirus exposure and HLA in healthy donors. General observations from the study: Researchers left out some V segments, among them TRBV6-2 and TRBV6-3, as indistinguishable.

This clone showed up just once. Antigen: not known. Germline V CDR1 and CDR2: SGHRS, YFSETQ. V lost 3 bases to trimming and J lost 2 bases; unmatched junction nucleotides: 8. CDR3 length: 15 amino acids. The primer mix had 60 Vbeta and 13 Jbeta primers. TCRdb's copy holds only in-frame clones and misses some; the assay was immunoSEQ multiplex PCR. The table includes 150,000 to 200,000 clones, over 80% detected once. This clonotype originated in a man in his fifties in good health and CMV-seropositive. Material: PBMCs. V and J are TRBV5-1 and TRBJ2-7, with 7 bases fitting TRBD2. The CDR3 loop is CASSWSAGEAYEQYF. CDR3 coding DNA: TGCGCCAGCAGCTGGTCGGCGGGAGAGGCCTACGAGCAGTACTTC.